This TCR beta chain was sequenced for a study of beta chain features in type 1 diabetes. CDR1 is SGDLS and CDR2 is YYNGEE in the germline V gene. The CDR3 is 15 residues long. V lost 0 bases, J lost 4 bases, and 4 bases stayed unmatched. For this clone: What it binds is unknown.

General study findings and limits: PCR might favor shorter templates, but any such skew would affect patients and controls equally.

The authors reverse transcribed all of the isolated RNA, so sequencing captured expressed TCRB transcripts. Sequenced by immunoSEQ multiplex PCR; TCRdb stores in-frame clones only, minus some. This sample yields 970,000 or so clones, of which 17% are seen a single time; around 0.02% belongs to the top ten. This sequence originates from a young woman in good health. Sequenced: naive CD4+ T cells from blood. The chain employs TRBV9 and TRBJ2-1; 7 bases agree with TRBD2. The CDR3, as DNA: TGTGCCAGCAGCGTAGTGGGGAGGGGTTACAATGAGCAGTTCTTC. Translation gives CASSVVGRGYNEQFF.